One sample yielded the 3 T cell receptor beta chains listed below, sequenced in a study of cytomegalovirus exposure and HLA in healthy donors (dated by TCRdb to the late 2010s). The library was generated by the immunoSEQ multiplex PCR assay. For the multiplex PCR, a mixture combining 60 forward primers for TCR Vbeta segments and 13 reverse primers for TCR Jbeta segments was used. The table comes from immuneACCESS by way of TCRdb, which keeps in-frame sequences with V and J called. Part of the clones is missing from these tables; in studies checked, under half for an unresolved V gene and the rest for unknown reasons. The sample contains tens of thousands of clones, around 91% of them found a single time. The ten largest account for around 10% of the sample. The sample was PBMCs. The source of these receptors is a woman between 25 and 40 years old in good health and CMV-seropositive.

CDR3 in DNA: TGTGCCAGCAGCTTGGCCCGGGGGAACGAGCAGTACTTC. Translation gives CASSLARGNEQYF. The chain links TRBV5-4 to TRBJ2-7, with a weak D call TRBD2 (6 bases). V was trimmed by 0 bases and J by 5 bases, leaving 9 bases between them. The germline CDR1 and CDR2 sequences are SGHNT and YYREEE (reference sequence). The length of the CDR3 is 13 residues.

The chain carries TRBV25-1 and TRBJ2-7; TRBD1 aligns across 9 bases. CDR3 size: 14 residues. Germline V gene data show CDR1 as MGHDK and CDR2 as SYGVNS. The junction had 6 bases not matched to a gene; V was cut back by 4 bases and J by 5 bases. CDR3 nucleotide sequence: TGTGCCAGCAGTGGCCGGGACAGGGTGCACGAGCAGTACTTC. Protein sequence: CASSGRDRVHEQYF.

The V and J genes are TRBV4-1 and TRBJ2-1; D may be TRBD1 (5 bases). The CDR3 is made up of 17 amino acids. CDR1 is MGHRA and CDR2 is YSYEKL in the germline V gene. The germline V and J ends were trimmed by 0 bases and 0 bases, with 12 bases remaining between them. The CDR3 DNA is TGCGCCAGCAGCCAAGATGGGGCTCCAAGCTCCTACAATGAGCAGTTCTTC. It yields the protein CASSQDGAPSSYNEQFF.